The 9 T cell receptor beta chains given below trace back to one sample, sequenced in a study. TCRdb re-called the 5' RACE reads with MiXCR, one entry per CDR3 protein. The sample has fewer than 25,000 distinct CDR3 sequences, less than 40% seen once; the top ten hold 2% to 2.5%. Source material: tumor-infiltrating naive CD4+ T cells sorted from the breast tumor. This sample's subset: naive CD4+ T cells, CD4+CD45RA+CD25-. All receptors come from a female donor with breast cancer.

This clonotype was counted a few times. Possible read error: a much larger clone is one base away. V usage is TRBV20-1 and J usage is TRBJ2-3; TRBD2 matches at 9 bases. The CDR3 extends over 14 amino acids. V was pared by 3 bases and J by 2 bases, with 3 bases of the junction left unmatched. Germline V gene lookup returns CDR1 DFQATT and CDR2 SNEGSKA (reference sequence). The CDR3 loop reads CSARLAGTTDTQYF. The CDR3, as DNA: TGCAGTGCTAGGCTAGCGGGGACCACAGATACGCAGTATTTT.

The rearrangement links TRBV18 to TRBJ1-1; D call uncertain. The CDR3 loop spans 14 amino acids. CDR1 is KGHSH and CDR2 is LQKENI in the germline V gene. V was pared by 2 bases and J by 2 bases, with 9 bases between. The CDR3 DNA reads TGTGCCAGCTCACCAATACGGGTTAACACTGAAGCTTTCTTT. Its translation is CASSPIRVNTEAFF.

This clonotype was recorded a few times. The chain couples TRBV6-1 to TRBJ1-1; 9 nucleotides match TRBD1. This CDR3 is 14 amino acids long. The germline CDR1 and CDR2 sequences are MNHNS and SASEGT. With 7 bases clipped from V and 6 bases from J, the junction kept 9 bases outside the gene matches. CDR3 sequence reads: CASTRGTGFPEAFF. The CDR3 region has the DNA TGTGCCAGCACCCGAGGGACAGGGTTCCCTGAAGCTTTCTTT.

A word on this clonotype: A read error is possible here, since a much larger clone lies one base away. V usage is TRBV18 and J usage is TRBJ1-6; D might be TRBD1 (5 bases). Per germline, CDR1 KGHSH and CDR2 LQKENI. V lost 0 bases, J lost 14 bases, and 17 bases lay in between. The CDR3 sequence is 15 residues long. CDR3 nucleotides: TGTGCCAGCTCACCACCAGGGACCAGGATTATGACCCTCCACTTT. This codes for CASSPPGTRIMTLHF.

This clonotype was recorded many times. The CDR3 sequence: CSARDRGGGYTF. The CDR3 region has the DNA TGCAGCGCAAGAGACAGGGGTGGTGGCTACACCTTC. The chain uses TRBV29-1 and TRBJ1-2; 8 bases are a match to TRBD1. In germline, CDR1 is SQVTM, CDR2 ANQGSEA. The V segment lost 7 bases and the J segment 7 bases; nucleotides outside the gene matches: 8. The CDR3 consists of 12 residues. Looking up the rest from reference TRBV29-1 and TRBJ1-2 gives the full variable domain: SAVISQKPSRDICQRGTSLTIQCQVDSQVTMMFWYRQQPGQSLTLIATANQGSEATYESGFVIDKFPISRPNLTFSTLTVSNMSPEDSSIYLCSARDRGGGYTFGSGTRLTVV.

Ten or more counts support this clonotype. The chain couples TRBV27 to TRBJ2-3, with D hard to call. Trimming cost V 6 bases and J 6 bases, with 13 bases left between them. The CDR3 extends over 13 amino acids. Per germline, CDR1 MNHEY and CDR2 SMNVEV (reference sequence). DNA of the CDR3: TGTGCCAGCAGCCCTGGTTGGCGCGATACGCAGTATTTT. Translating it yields CASSPGWRDTQYF.

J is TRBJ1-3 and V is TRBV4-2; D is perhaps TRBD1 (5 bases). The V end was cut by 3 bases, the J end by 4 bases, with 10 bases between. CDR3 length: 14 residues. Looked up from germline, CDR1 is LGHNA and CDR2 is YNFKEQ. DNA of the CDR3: TGTGCCAGCAGCCAGGGGGGAGCGGGAAACACCATATATTTT. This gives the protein CASSQGGAGNTIYF.

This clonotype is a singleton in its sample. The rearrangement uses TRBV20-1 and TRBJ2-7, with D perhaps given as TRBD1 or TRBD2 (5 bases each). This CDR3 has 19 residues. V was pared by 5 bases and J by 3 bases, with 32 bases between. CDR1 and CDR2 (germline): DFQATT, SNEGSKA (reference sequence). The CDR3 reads CSALDEVTGRTRGIYEQYF. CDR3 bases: TGCAGTGCTTTGGATGAGGTAACGGGACGCACTAGGGGAATCTACGAGCAGTACTTC.

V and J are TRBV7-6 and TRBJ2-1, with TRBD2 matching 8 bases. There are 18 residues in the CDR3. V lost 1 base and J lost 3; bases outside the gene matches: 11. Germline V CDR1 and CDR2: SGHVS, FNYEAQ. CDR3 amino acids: CASSLDRQRESVYNEQFF. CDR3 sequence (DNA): TGTGCCAGCAGCTTAGATCGTCAGCGGGAGTCCGTCTACAATGAGCAGTTCTTC.